Sequencing of this T cell receptor beta chain was carried out in a study of PD-1 blockade in classical Hodgkin lymphoma. TCRdb's copy holds only in-frame clones and misses some; the assay was immunoSEQ multiplex PCR. The data hold roughly 50,000 clones, with around 90% observed a single time. Time point: cycle 4 day 1 (C4D1), after five to seven weeks of nivolumab. Each of the patients experienced relapse following autologous stem cell transplantation, and their brentuximab vedotin exposure differed. This clone was recorded once. CDR1 is GTSNPN and CDR2 is SVGIG in the germline V gene (reference sequence). V lost 0 bases, J lost 0 bases, and 15 bases lay in between. The CDR3 has 16 amino acids.

The sample consisted of peripheral blood mononuclear cells (PBMCs), taken before the fourth cycle of nivolumab. This clonotype originated in a human donor with classical Hodgkin lymphoma. V and J are TRBV30 and TRBJ2-7; D tentatively fits TRBD1 or TRBD2 (5 bases each). The CDR3 is CAWSVRGTGSSYEQYF. CDR3 DNA: TGTGCCTGGAGTGTACGGGGCACCGGTTCCTCCTACGAGCAGTACTTC. Full variable domain (outside the CDR3, taken from reference TRBV30 and TRBJ2-7): SQTIHQWPATLVQPVGSPLSLECTVEGTSNPNLYWYRQAAGRGLQLLFYSVGIGQISSEVPQNLSASRPQDRQFILSSKKLLLSDSGFYLCAWSVRGTGSSYEQYFGPGTRLTVT.